This T cell receptor beta chain is from a study of blood T cell repertoires in COVID-19. At the level of the study: COVID-19 samples collected from the United States, Italy and Spain covered acute and convalescent phases. The cDNA or gDNA used as material had been derived from T cells, B-cell-depleted T cells, or PBMCs.

The Seattle patients, enrolled during active infection, were followed longitudinally. Method: immunoSEQ multiplex PCR; TCRdb's copy keeps in-frame clones and lacks some. Among about 230,000 clones listed, under 90% were seen once. The sample consisted of peripheral blood. The origin of this receptor is a man aged 45-65 years with COVID-19, enrolled during active disease.

DNA for the CDR3: TGCAGTGCTCTTGGGCCGGCTGAAGCTTTCTTT. This translates into CSALGPAEAFF. This chain links TRBV20-1 with TRBJ1-1, with D unclear. Germline CDR1 DFQATT, CDR2 SNEGSKA (reference sequence). This CDR3 spans 11 amino acids. Trimming pared 5 bases from V and 6 bases from J, leaving 10 bases between.